This TCR beta chain was sequenced for a study of tumor-infiltrating lymphocytes in primary liver carcinoma. At the level of the study: Primary liver carcinoma in the patients was surgically resected. Productive TCRbeta read counts per sample ran from roughly 3.5 to 7 million and were similar across tissue types.

To note about this clonotype: The antigen is not known. Since a much larger clone is just one base distant, this may be a read error.

Blood RNA originated from unsorted whole blood, with germline DNA additionally extracted. The CDR3 contains 15 residues. Trimming stripped 0 bases from V and 3 bases from J, with 11 bases between. The germline V gene has CDR1 SGHKS and CDR2 YYEKEE (reference sequence). Study observations and caveats: Tumors carried a top-250-clone fraction significantly exceeding that of blood (p = 0.039). Tumor-adjacent and tumor-blood pairs displayed less overlap than did pairs of tumor regions.

The researchers produced TCR beta cDNA from around 500 ng total RNA with a constant-region primer. Slightly modified ARM-PCR with three nested multiplex PCR rounds yielded TCR beta libraries. Investigators reported that the first two PCR rounds, at roughly 10 cycles each, used TRBV1-TRBV30 forward primers with a C-beta reverse primer. From the multiplex PCR reads, TCRdb called clonotypes with MiXCR, one entry per CDR3 protein. This sample yields 310,000 or so distinct CDR3 sequences, of which almost 60% are seen a single time; about a sixth belongs to the top ten. The sequenced sample consisted of peripheral blood. The clonotype comes from a woman aged 25 to 39 with primary liver carcinoma and hepatitis B virus infection. This sequence joins TRBV5-5 and TRBJ2-3; D is unresolved. The CDR3 reads CASSLDKEVTDTQYF. As DNA, the CDR3 is TGTGCCAGCAGCTTGGACAAGGAAGTGACAGATACGCAGTATTTT.